Each of the 20 T cell receptor beta chains below was sequenced from the same sample in a study of T cell repertoires in cytomegalovirus infection. A single record per CDR3 protein comes from TCRdb applying MiXCR to the reads. The sample contains 360,000 or so distinct CDR3 sequences, about 34% of which appear only once. These receptors' antigens are unknown. Sample: cultured PBMCs, taken from culture after CMV antigen stimulation. These receptors all stem from a human donor in good health (CMV status not recorded). Some clones in this sample may be carry-over from other donors' samples.

CDR3 in DNA: TGTGCCACCAGCCCCCGGGGGAGGTTTGCTTTCTTT. Protein: CATSPRGRFAFF. The V gene is TRBV15, the J gene TRBJ1-1; tentatively, D is TRBD1 (5 bases). The CDR3 consists of 12 residues. V lost 5 bases and J 11 bases, leaving 15 bases between the germline ends. Germline CDR1 and CDR2: LNHNV and YYDKDF (reference sequence).

This chain uses TRBV4-1 with TRBJ2-1, with a possible D match to TRBD2 (6 bases). Germline assignment: CDR1 MGHRA and CDR2 YSYEKL. The V end was cut by 0 bases, the J end by 3 bases, with 12 bases between. The CDR3 is 16 residues long. CDR3 nucleotide sequence: TGCGCCAGCAGCCAAGAAGAAGCGGACTACTACAATGAGCAGTTCTTC. This gives the protein CASSQEEADYYNEQFF.

This clonotype was seen only a few times. The chain uses TRBV7-9 and TRBJ2-2; 7 bases fit TRBD1. This CDR3 is built from 16 residues. CDR1 and CDR2 from the germline V gene are SEHNR and FQNEAQ (reference sequence). V was clipped by 4 bases and J by 4 bases; unmatched bases: 9. The CDR3 region has the DNA TGTGCCAGCAGCTACACCCGGGACAGAGGCACCGGGGAGCTGTTTTTT. Its protein product is CASSYTRDRGTGELFF.

The V gene is TRBV4-3, the J gene TRBJ2-1; D not certain. V was clipped by 3 bases and J by 0 bases, with 9 bases between them. Germline V gene lookup returns CDR1 LGHNA and CDR2 YSLEER. This CDR3 has 15 amino acids. CDR3 in DNA: TGCGCCAGCAGCCATTCCCTGAGCTCCTACAATGAGCAGTTCTTC. Its translation: CASSHSLSSYNEQFF.

This CDR3 reads CASSDIDRQSSSYEQYV. CDR3 DNA: TGCGCCAGCAGCGACATCGATCGACAGTCGTCCTCCTACGAGCAGTACGTC. J is TRBJ2-7 and V is TRBV23-1; TRBD1 is a possible D gene (5 bases). TRBV23-1 is flagged as an ORF with uncertain function. The CDR3 is 17 amino acids. Trimming stripped 6 bases from V and 0 bases from J, with 21 bases between.

This clonotype was seen repeatedly, ten times or more. The CDR3 DNA reads TGTGCCACCAGTGACCCGACTAGTCCCACCGGGGAGCTGTTTTTT. Protein product: CATSDPTSPTGELFF. The V call is TRBV24-1, the J call TRBJ2-2, with a tentative D call TRBD2 (6 bases). The CDR3 runs 15 residues. V was shortened by 4 bases and J by 4 bases, with 12 bases between the two germline ends. Germline assignment: CDR1 KGHDR and CDR2 SFDVKD.

This clonotype has just a few counts. V gene TRBV7-2 combines with J gene TRBJ2-7; no clear D gene. The V end was cut by 7 bases, the J end by 5 bases, with 3 bases between. The CDR3 spans 9 residues. Germline V gives CDR1 SGHTA, CDR2 FQGNSA. The CDR3 bases are TGTGCCAGCAACGACGAGCAGTACTTC. It translates to CASNDEQYF. Using reference TRBV7-2 and TRBJ2-7 for the parts outside the CDR3, the full variable domain is GAGVSQSPSNKVTEKGKDVELRCDPISGHTALYWYRQSLGQGLEFLIYFQGNSAPDKSGLPSDRFSAERTGGSVSTLTIQRTQQEDSAVYLCASNDEQYFGPGTRLTVT.

This clonotype showed up just a few times. The chain has TRBV6-2 or TRBV6-3 and TRBJ2-5, with TRBD1 matching over 8 bases. CDR1 MNHEY and CDR2 SVGEGT come from the germline V gene. The CDR3 length is 12 residues. V shed 7 bases, J shed 4 bases, and the junction held 2 bases outside the gene matches. The CDR3 nucleotides read TGTGCCAGCACCAGGGGGCGAGAGACCCAGTACTTC. It specifies CASTRGRETQYF.

This clonotype has a count of ten or more. The rearrangement links TRBV7-6 to TRBJ2-1, with 8 bases identical to TRBD2. The CDR3 covers 16 residues. CDR1 is SGHVS and CDR2 is FNYEAQ in the germline V gene. With 2 bases clipped from V and 2 bases from J, the junction kept 5 bases outside the gene matches. CDR3 coding DNA: TGTGCCAGCAGCTTACAACTAGCGGCCACCTACAATGAGCAGTTCTTC. It specifies CASSLQLAATYNEQFF. Using reference TRBV7-6 and TRBJ2-1 for the parts outside the CDR3, the full variable domain is GAGVSQSPRYKVTKRGQDVALRCDPISGHVSLYWYRQALGQGPEFLTYFNYEAQQDKSGLPNDRFSAERPEGSISTLTIQRTEQRDSAMYRCASSLQLAATYNEQFFGPGTRLTVL.

This clonotype was picked up a small number of times. The chain combines TRBV4-1 with TRBJ1-1; 8 nucleotides line up with TRBD1. This CDR3 region has 16 residues. The junction had 11 bases not matched to a gene; V was cut back by 3 bases and J by 5 bases. Per the germline V gene, CDR1 is MGHRA and CDR2 is YSYEKL. The CDR3: CASSHLNRGMGTEAFF. Written as DNA, the CDR3 is TGCGCCAGCAGCCACCTGAACAGGGGGATGGGGACTGAAGCTTTCTTT.

The chain recombines TRBV3-1 with TRBJ2-5; D is unresolved. V was pared by 5 bases and J by 7 bases, with 14 bases between. Germline V gives CDR1 LGHDT, CDR2 YNNKEL (reference sequence). The CDR3 spans 13 residues. The CDR3 DNA follows: TGTGCCAGCAGCTCCAGCCCACGAACGACCCAGTACTTC. The encoded protein is CASSSSPRTTQYF.

The DNA of the CDR3 is TGTGCCAGCAGTGACTTAGGCCTGGCCGGCGTGCAGTACGTC. It translates to CASSDLGLAGVQYV. The chain employs TRBV25-1 and TRBJ2-7, with D unresolved. The V end was cut by 3 bases, the J end by 9 bases, with 18 bases between. The CDR3 extends over 14 amino acids. Germline V lookup: CDR1 MGHDK, CDR2 SYGVNS.

This clonotype has more than one count but fewer than ten. This chain uses TRBV6-6 with TRBJ2-7; tentatively, D is TRBD2 (5 bases). The germline V gene encodes CDR1 MNHNY and CDR2 SVGAGI (reference sequence). The CDR3 spans 14 residues. V lost 2 bases and J lost 3, with 11 bases in between. The CDR3 DNA follows: TGTGCCAGCAGTTACGTTGAGGGCGGCTACGAGCAGTACGTC. This gives the protein CASSYVEGGYEQYV.

The rearrangement links TRBV10-3 to TRBJ1-3, with D unresolved. There are 14 residues in the CDR3. V gave up 7 bases and J gave up 0 bases, with 10 bases separating them. Germline V gene data show CDR1 as ENHRY and CDR2 as SYGVKD. The DNA for the CDR3 is TGTGCCATCAAACCAGATTCCTCTGGAAACACCATATATTTT. It yields the protein CAIKPDSSGNTIYF.

This clonotype was counted only a few times. The chain is built from TRBV4-1 and TRBJ1-1, with D hard to call. Germline V lookup: CDR1 MGHRA, CDR2 YSYEKL. CDR3 size: 15 residues. The V gene lost 0 bases and the J gene lost 0 bases, with 8 bases spanning the gap. DNA for the CDR3: TGCGCCAGCAGCCAAGAGCTCGGGATGAACACTGAAGCTTTCTTT. It encodes CASSQELGMNTEAFF.

V gene TRBV20-1 combines with J gene TRBJ1-5, with D maybe TRBD1 (5 bases). Trimming removed 0 bases from V and 6 bases from J, with 18 bases in between. Germline CDR1 DFQATT, CDR2 SNEGSKA (reference sequence). The CDR3 extends over 16 amino acids. The CDR3 loop reads CSARDAQGNFLQPQHF. The CDR3 bases are TGCAGTGCTAGAGATGCCCAGGGTAATTTCCTTCAGCCCCAGCATTTT.

V and J are TRBV12-3 or TRBV12-4 and TRBJ2-2; 11 bases agree with TRBD2. This CDR3 has 16 residues. The V and J ends lost 2 bases and 6 bases, in that order; junction bases with no gene match: 5. Written as DNA, the CDR3 is TGTGCCAGCAGTTTACATCGGACTAGCGGGTCCGGGGAGCTGTTTTTT. Translating gives CASSLHRTSGSGELFF.

This clonotype was recorded at least ten times. The chain recombines TRBV7-2 with TRBJ2-3; 15 nucleotides agree with TRBD2. With 5 bases clipped from V and 9 bases from J, the junction kept 21 bases outside the gene matches. Germline V gene lookup returns CDR1 SGHTA and CDR2 FQGNSA. This CDR3 comprises 20 residues. The CDR3 is CASSLSRTSGRGPLQSTQYF. Written as DNA, the CDR3 is TGTGCCAGCAGCCTCTCTAGGACTAGCGGGAGGGGTCCCCTGCAAAGCACGCAGTATTTT.

V is TRBV19 and J is TRBJ1-5; tentative D call: TRBD1 (6 bases). Deletions cut 7 bases from V and 4 bases from J, with 20 bases between. This CDR3 spans 16 amino acids. CDR1 is LNHDA and CDR2 is SQIVND in the germline V gene (reference sequence). This CDR3 reads CASNKTGSIRNQPQHF. The CDR3 nucleotides are TGTGCCAGTAACAAAACAGGGTCCATCCGGAATCAGCCCCAGCATTTT.

This sequence joins TRBV29-1 and TRBJ1-1, with 10 positions matching TRBD1. CDR3 size: 16 residues. Germline assignment: CDR1 SQVTM and CDR2 ANQGSEA. After removal of 0 bases from V and 5 bases from J, the junction contained 9 bases not matched to a gene. CDR3 amino acids: CSVEDFGDRGLTEAFF. The CDR3 nucleotides read TGCAGCGTTGAAGATTTCGGCGACAGGGGGCTGACTGAAGCTTTCTTT.